This T cell receptor (beta chain) was obtained from a study of T cells expressing NK-cell markers. Study as a whole: Beta-chain profiling covered CD3+CD56+NKG2C+, CD3+CD56+NKG2C- and CD3+CD56-NKG2C+ sorted subsets. Study findings and constraints: There remained a lack of clarity about HCMV specificity of expanded NKG2C+ T cell clones. Where several donors were concerned, these clonotypes also led the CD3+CD56-NKG2C+ fraction.

This CDR3 is 13 amino acids long. Looked up from germline, CDR1 is LGHNT and CDR2 is FRNRAP. On this clonotype: Its antigen is not identified.

No DNA is given; TCRdb re-called the 5' RACE reads and lists each CDR3 protein once. The listing contains about 150,000 distinct CDR3 sequences. The sequence was obtained from a woman in her forties or fifties in good health. Sequencing was done on a sample of blood T cells: a sorted CD56 or NKG2C T cell subset, CD4+ or CD8+ T cells, or bulk PBMC T cells (not recorded which). The J gene is TRBJ1-2, the V gene TRBV12-5. The CDR3 here is CASGFEWGYGYTF. The whole variable domain, filled in from reference TRBV12-5 and TRBJ1-2, reads DARVTQTPRHKVTEMGQEVTMRCQPILGHNTVFWYRQTMMQGLELLAYFRNRAPLDDSGMPKDRFSAEMPDATLATLKIQPSEPRDSAVYFCASGFEWGYGYTFGSGTRLTVV.